This entry lists 11 T cell receptor beta chains sequenced from one sample in a study of cytomegalovirus exposure and HLA in healthy donors. It was with 60 Vbeta and 13 Jbeta primers that the PCR ran. Generated by immunoSEQ multiplex PCR, the TCRdb table keeps only in-frame clones and is missing some. The table lists fewer than 200,000 clones, roughly two thirds of them singletons. The sample comprised PBMCs. The receptors shown here come from a young woman in good health and CMV-seronegative.

This clone was seen only a few times. The CDR3 nucleotides read TGTGCCAGCTCACTGGACAGGGTGAATCAGCCCCAGCATTTT. Its protein product is CASSLDRVNQPQHF. The chain recombines TRBV18 with TRBJ1-5; 8 bases are shared with TRBD1. CDR3 size: 14 residues. Trimming cost V 4 bases and J 4 bases; bases outside gene matches: 3. Germline CDR1 reads KGHSH; CDR2 reads LQKENI.

This chain uses TRBV7-2 with TRBJ2-7; TRBD2 matches 11 bases. The CDR3 totals 15 residues. V lost 4 bases and J lost 5; bases outside the gene matches: 7. The V gene's germline CDR1 is SGHTA and CDR2 FQGNSA. The CDR3 spells CASSSLAGGPHEQYF. Written as DNA, the CDR3 is TGTGCCAGCAGCTCTTTAGCGGGAGGGCCCCACGAGCAGTACTTC.

This clone was seen only once. This rearrangement joins TRBV6-4 to TRBJ2-1; 10 nucleotides agree with TRBD2. V gave up 3 bases and J gave up 4 bases; unmatched junction bases: 3. CDR3 length equals 15 residues. Germline V CDR1 and CDR2: MRHNA, SNTAGT. CDR3 residues: CASSDGSGRYNEQFF. The CDR3 region has the DNA TGTGCCAGCAGTGATGGTAGCGGGAGGTACAATGAGCAGTTCTTC.

The chain is built from TRBV2 and TRBJ1-5; 8 nucleotides match TRBD1. The CDR3 spans 14 residues. Germline CDR1 reads SNHLY; CDR2 reads FYNNEI. V was clipped by 6 bases and J by 4 bases; unmatched bases: 5. CDR3 in DNA: TGTGCCAGCAGATATACAGGGGGGAATCAGCCCCAGCATTTT. Amino acids: CASRYTGGNQPQHF.

In its sample, this clone was seen a few times. The CDR3 DNA is TGTGCCAGCCGGGACAGGGGGTCCTATGGCTACACCTTC. This gives the protein CASRDRGSYGYTF. The rearrangement uses TRBV25-1 and TRBJ1-2; 11 bases match TRBD1. The V gene end was trimmed by 8 bases and the J gene end by 4 bases; junction bases not matched to a gene: 3. CDR1 MGHDK and CDR2 SYGVNS come from the germline V gene. The CDR3 runs to 13 residues.

This clone was seen a handful of times. The chain carries TRBV9 and TRBJ2-5; TRBD2 matches 7 bases. V gave up 3 bases and J gave up 3 bases; unmatched junction bases: 8. CDR3 length equals 15 residues. Germline V gene data show CDR1 as SGDLS and CDR2 as YYNGEE. The CDR3 sequence: CASSEGLGGEETQYF. Written as DNA, the CDR3 is TGTGCCAGCAGCGAAGGATTGGGGGGGGAAGAGACCCAGTACTTC.

This clone was detected a few times. This chain connects TRBV4-1 to TRBJ2-7, with TRBD2 as a possible D gene (6 bases). Germline CDR1 and CDR2: MGHRA and YSYEKL. CDR3 length equals 15 residues. V lost 1 base to trimming and J lost 0 bases, with 10 bases between them. The CDR3 nucleotides read TGCGCCAGCAGCCAAGTAGCGGAGAGCTCCTACGAGCAGTACTTC. It is translated as CASSQVAESSYEQYF.

CDR3 in DNA: TGTGCCAGCATCGGGGAGGTCTATGGCTACACCTTC. It encodes CASIGEVYGYTF. The V gene is TRBV5-5, the J gene TRBJ1-2; D is unresolved. Per the germline V gene, CDR1 is SGHKS and CDR2 is YYEKEE (reference sequence). V lost 6 bases and J 4 bases, leaving 10 bases between the germline ends. The CDR3 spans 12 residues.

The rearrangement uses TRBV11-2 and TRBJ2-1; a weak D match, TRBD2 (5 bases). Trimming took off 5 bases at V and 7 bases at J, with 9 bases between the two ends. The germline V gene encodes CDR1 SGHAT and CDR2 FQNNGV. The CDR3 spans 12 residues. CDR3 coding DNA: TGTGCCAGCAGCCCCTCGGGGAATGAGCAGTTCTTC. Encoded protein: CASSPSGNEQFF.

This clone was seen just once. The chain joins TRBV16 to TRBJ2-1, with 7 bases that match TRBD2. The CDR3 totals 15 residues. After removal of 0 bases from V and 6 bases from J, the junction contained 5 bases not matched to a gene. Germline lookup yields CDR1 KGHSY and CDR2 FQNENV. The CDR3, as DNA: TGTGCCAGCAGCCAATCCTGGGAGGGCCGCAATGAGCAGTTCTTC. The encoded protein is CASSQSWEGRNEQFF.

The sample holds one count of this clone. The genes are TRBV27 and TRBJ2-5, with D tentatively TRBD2 (6 bases). This CDR3 spans 12 amino acids. Germline-derived CDR1 and CDR2 are MNHEY and SMNVEV (reference sequence). The V and J ends lost 4 bases and 11 bases respectively, with 14 bases between them. The DNA of the CDR3 is TGTGCCAGCAGTTCGTGGGGGGTTGAGCAGTACTTC. This encodes CASSSWGVEQYF.